This T cell receptor beta chain was captured in a study of OX40 agonist ivuxolimab in advanced cancers. Background on the study: Ivuxolimab is a fully human IgG2 antibody that activates OX40 (CD134). Study-level findings and limits: More expanded clones were found, on average, in CD8+ than in CD4+ T cells. At doses 0.1 to 3.0 mg/kg, CD4+ and CD8+ clones expanded.

The assay was immunoSEQ multiplex PCR, and TCRdb's table has in-frame clones only and misses some. Here the sample spans approximately 40,000 clones, 65% to 90% being singletons. With baseline, cycle 4 day 1, and cycle 7 day 1 as timepoints, blood was sampled. Points on this clone: Its specificity is not known.

Sample: CD4+ or CD8+ T cells sorted from blood, taken in a trial of the OX40 agonist ivuxolimab. The receptor's source is an adult with an advanced solid tumor such as melanoma, head and neck, liver or kidney cancer.

Here the CDR3 DNA reads TGTGCCAGCAGCGAGGCCGGGACTAGCGGTATTCAAGAGACCCAGTACTTC. This translates into CASSEAGTSGIQETQYF. The V and J genes are TRBV28 and TRBJ2-5; 11 bases agree with TRBD2. Losses at the gene ends were 6 bases for V and 2 bases for J; bases not matched to a gene: 11. The CDR3 spans 17 residues. Germline CDR1 is MDHEN and CDR2 is SYDVKM.